Each of the 26 T cell receptor beta chains below was sequenced from the same sample in a study of T cell responses to AZD1222 COVID-19 vaccine. Generated by immunoSEQ multiplex PCR, the TCRdb table keeps only in-frame clones and is missing some. The specimen's table records about 140,000 clones. The specimen sequenced was peripheral blood. Source of these receptors: an adult in good health.

The J gene is TRBJ1-1, the V gene TRBV5-4; 7 bases match TRBD1. V trimming: 3 bases; J trimming: 5 bases; junction bases outside the gene matches: 4. Germline CDR1 and CDR2: SGHNT and YYREEE (reference sequence). The CDR3 sequence is 13 residues long. DNA of the CDR3: TGTGCCAGCAGCTGGGTGGGACAGACTGAAGCTTTCTTT. Translating it yields CASSWVGQTEAFF. The full variable domain, completed using reference TRBV5-4 and TRBJ1-1, is ETGVTQSPTHLIKTRGQQVTLRCSSQSGHNTVSWYQQALGQGPQFIFQYYREEENGRGNFPPRFSGLQFPNYSSELNVNALELDDSALYLCASSWVGQTEAFFGQGTRLTVV.

The chain links TRBV29-1 to TRBJ2-2; D uncertain. CDR1 is SQVTM and CDR2 is ANQGSEA in the germline V gene. This CDR3 spans 12 amino acids. V lost 3 bases, J lost 5 bases, and 7 bases lay in between. CDR3 coding DNA: TGCAGCGTTGAGGCCGGTACCGGGGAGCTGTTTTTT. This gives the protein CSVEAGTGELFF.

The rearrangement links TRBV5-1 to TRBJ2-7; D is uncertain. Per the germline V gene, CDR1 is SGHRS and CDR2 is YFSETQ. With 0 bases removed from V and 4 bases from J, the gap between germline ends came to 5 bases. This CDR3 spans 12 amino acids. CDR3 bases: TGCGCCAGCAGCTTGGACAGATACGAGCAGTACTTC. Translated, it gives CASSLDRYEQYF. Filled out from reference TRBV5-1 and TRBJ2-7, the complete variable domain reads KAGVTQTPRYLIKTRGQQVTLSCSPISGHRSVSWYQQTPGQGLQFLFEYFSETQRNKGNFPGRFSGRQFSNSRSEMNVSTLELGDSALYLCASSLDRYEQYFGPGTRLTVT.

To note about this clone: Its ends do not fully match the called genes, so a read error is possible. The chain couples TRBV3-1 (or the pseudogene TRBV3-2) to TRBJ2-2, with 7 bases identical to TRBD1. The germline V gene encodes CDR1 LGHDT and CDR2 YNNKEL (reference sequence). The CDR3 contains 16 residues. The CDR3 loop is CASSRQTGPNTGELFF. In DNA, the CDR3 is TGTGCCAGCAGCCGCCAGACAGGGCCGAACACCGGCGAGCTGTTTTTT.

The chain joins TRBV5-1 to TRBJ2-5, with 8 bases identical to TRBD1. The CDR3 has 12 residues. Germline V gene data show CDR1 as SGHRS and CDR2 as YFSETQ. V lost 4 bases to trimming and J lost 5 bases; unmatched junction nucleotides: 1. The DNA for the CDR3 is TGCGCCAGCAGCCGGACAGGGGAGACCCAGTACTTC. Translation gives CASSRTGETQYF.

The J gene is TRBJ2-7, the V gene TRBV28; D possibly corresponds to TRBD1 (5 bases). Per the germline V gene, CDR1 is MDHEN and CDR2 is SYDVKM. Trimming removed 6 bases at V and 3 bases at J, with 15 bases between. This CDR3 contains 14 residues. This CDR3 reads CASRQRTHVYEQYF. CDR3 sequence (DNA): TGTGCCAGCAGGCAACGGACACACGTCTACGAGCAGTACTTC.

As for this clone: At the DNA level, this CDR3 is encoded by other sequences in the same sample as well. The chain combines TRBV12-3 or TRBV12-4 with TRBJ1-5; D gene ambiguous. The germline V and J ends were trimmed by 1 base and 2 bases, with 3 bases remaining between them. The length of the CDR3 is 13 residues. For the CDR3, the DNA is TGTGCCAGCAGTTTAGTTGGCAATCAGCCCCAGCATTTT. It yields the protein CASSLVGNQPQHF.

The rearrangement links TRBV5-6 to TRBJ2-7, with D tentatively TRBD1 (6 bases). CDR1 is SGHDT, CDR2 YYEEEE, per germline. V was cut by 4 bases and J by 4 bases, with 12 bases left in between. The CDR3 loop spans 13 amino acids. As DNA, the CDR3 is TGTGCCAGCAGCAAGGACAGTCTTTACGAGCAGTACTTC. This translates into CASSKDSLYEQYF.

This chain joins TRBV5-1 and TRBJ1-1; a weak D match, TRBD1 (5 bases). CDR1 and CDR2 from the germline V gene are SGHRS and YFSETQ. Trimming removed 4 bases from V and 1 base from J, with 11 bases in between. CDR3 length equals 14 residues. CDR3 in DNA: TGCGCCAGCAGCCCCGGGACGGCGAACACTGAAGCTTTCTTT. Its protein is CASSPGTANTEAFF.

The chain links TRBV12-5 to TRBJ1-4, with D possibly TRBD1 on 6 matching bases. The CDR3 sequence is 16 residues long. Germline CDR1 LGHNT, CDR2 FRNRAP. The V end was cut by 3 bases, the J end by 0 bases, with 11 bases between. This CDR3 reads CASGFHGTPTNEKLFF. CDR3 DNA: TGTGCTAGTGGTTTTCATGGGACACCAACTAATGAAAAACTGTTTTTT.

The chain carries TRBV7-8 and TRBJ1-6; 8 nucleotides line up with TRBD1. This CDR3 is 15 amino acids long. The V segment lost 5 bases and the J segment 3 bases; nucleotides outside the gene matches: 3. The germline V gene has CDR1 SGHVS and CDR2 FQNEAQ. The CDR3 region is CASSPGGYYNSPLHF. DNA for the CDR3: TGTGCCAGCAGCCCAGGGGGCTACTATAATTCACCCCTCCACTTT.

The V call is TRBV6-5, the J call TRBJ1-1; D gene ambiguous. CDR1 is MNHEY, CDR2 SVGAGI, per germline. Trimming left V 6 bases short and J 3 bases short, with 8 bases between. The CDR3 sequence is 12 residues long. CDR3 sequence reads: CASRRAHTEAFF. The CDR3 coding sequence is TGTGCCAGCAGACGGGCGCACACTGAAGCTTTCTTT.

The chain recombines TRBV5-4 with TRBJ1-2, with 10 bases matching TRBD1. Germline V lookup: CDR1 SGHNT, CDR2 YYREEE (reference sequence). This CDR3 region has 14 residues. Trimming at V came to 2 bases and at J to 3 bases, leaving 1 base not matched to a gene. The CDR3 bases are TGTGCCAGCAGCTTTGGACAGGGGGACTATGGCTACACCTTC. It encodes CASSFGQGDYGYTF.

The rearrangement joins TRBV6-5 to TRBJ2-5; 7 bases match TRBD1. V was pared by 2 bases and J by 3 bases, with 9 bases of the junction left unmatched. CDR3 length equals 16 residues. CDR1 is MNHEY, CDR2 SVGAGI, per germline. The chain's CDR3 is CASSYHRGTLKETQYF. CDR3 sequence (DNA): TGTGCCAGCAGTTACCACAGGGGAACCCTCAAAGAGACCCAGTACTTC.

The V and J genes are TRBV5-4 and TRBJ2-1; tentatively, D is TRBD1 (5 bases). In germline, CDR1 is SGHNT, CDR2 YYREEE (reference sequence). This CDR3 contains 14 residues. V was pared by 7 bases and J by 7 bases, with 18 bases between. CDR3 DNA sequence: TGTGCCAGCTCCCTAGACCAGGGTTTGAATGAGCAGTTCTTC. It encodes CASSLDQGLNEQFF. The whole variable domain, remainder taken from reference TRBV5-4 and TRBJ2-1, is ETGVTQSPTHLIKTRGQQVTLRCSSQSGHNTVSWYQQALGQGPQFIFQYYREEENGRGNFPPRFSGLQFPNYSSELNVNALELDDSALYLCASSLDQGLNEQFFGPGTRLTVL.

CDR3: CASSREWRNTEAFF. The CDR3 DNA sequence: TGTGCCAGCAGTCGGGAGTGGAGGAACACTGAAGCTTTCTTT. The chain joins TRBV6-5 to TRBJ1-1; no firm D call. The CDR3 spans 14 residues. The germline CDR1 and CDR2 sequences are MNHEY and SVGAGI. The ends were cut back, 5 bases at V and 1 base at J, with 11 bases in the middle.

The J gene is TRBJ1-1, the V gene TRBV9; D ambiguous. Germline values: CDR1 SGDLS, CDR2 YYNGEE. Trimming pared 1 base from V and 1 base from J, leaving 8 bases between. This CDR3 comprises 14 residues. CDR3 residues: CASSVSQENTEAFF. For the CDR3, the DNA is TGTGCCAGCAGCGTAAGTCAGGAGAACACTGAAGCTTTCTTT.

The chain uses TRBV4-1 and TRBJ1-3; D ambiguous. Trimming removed 1 base at V and 0 bases at J, with 7 bases between. CDR1 is MGHRA and CDR2 is YSYEKL in the germline V gene. The CDR3 is 15 amino acids. This chain's CDR3 is CASSQGGSSGNTIYF. In nucleotides, the CDR3 is TGCGCCAGCAGCCAAGGAGGCTCCTCTGGAAACACCATATATTTT.

V and J are TRBV30 and TRBJ1-2; no clear D gene. Germline CDR1 and CDR2: GTSNPN and SVGIG (reference sequence). Trimming pared 3 bases from V and 5 bases from J, leaving 13 bases between. The CDR3 is 13 residues long. The CDR3 sequence: CAWRGRALYGYTF. The CDR3 coding sequence is TGTGCCTGGAGGGGCCGAGCGCTGTATGGCTACACCTTC.

Here the CDR3 DNA reads TGCGCCAGCAGCTTGTTGACAGTCGGCGCCGGGGCCAACGTCCTGACTTTC. This encodes CASSLLTVGAGANVLTF. The chain is built from TRBV5-1 and TRBJ2-6; possibly TRBD1 for D (5 bases). Germline V lookup: CDR1 SGHRS, CDR2 YFSETQ. Between the trimmed V and J ends, which lost 1 base and 4 bases, there was a span of 15 bases. The CDR3 runs 17 residues.

As to this clone: The sample has other DNA sequences that encode this CDR3 too. This chain connects TRBV5-4 to TRBJ2-7; 7 bases map to TRBD1. Germline values: CDR1 SGHNT, CDR2 YYREEE (reference sequence). Losses at the gene ends were 5 bases for V and 3 bases for J; bases not matched to a gene: 5. The CDR3 is made up of 13 amino acids. The CDR3 coding sequence is TGTGCCAGCAGTCGGGACAGAGACTACGAGCAGTACTTC. Translated, it gives CASSRDRDYEQYF.

Worth noting for this clone: Since the CDR3 does not end with the conserved phenylalanine or tryptophan, this likely comes from a read error. Because the CDR3's place on the DNA is in doubt, the DNA is left out and the CDR3 is given as listed by TCRdb. The chain combines TRBV6-1 with TRBJ1-4; the table's D gene call, TRBD1, was not cross checked with the DNA. The CDR3 is 12 amino acids in total, end residues counted. The V gene's germline CDR1 is MNHNS and CDR2 SASEGT. The chain's CDR3 is CASSDGTGGVQL.

The chain carries TRBV20-1 and TRBJ1-4; D is ambiguous. Germline CDR1 and CDR2: DFQATT and SNEGSKA (reference sequence). The CDR3 consists of 11 residues. Here the CDR3 reads CSALGEGKLFF. For the CDR3, the DNA is TGCAGCGCCCTTGGGGAGGGAAAACTGTTTTTT.

The chain carries TRBV27 and TRBJ1-3; a possible D gene is TRBD1 (5 bases). Germline CDR1 and CDR2: MNHEY and SMNVEV (reference sequence). The V and J ends lost 2 bases and 4 bases respectively, with 12 bases between them. The CDR3 runs to 15 residues. The chain's CDR3 is CASSLVRGNGNTIYF. In nucleotides, the CDR3 is TGTGCCAGCAGTTTAGTTCGGGGGAACGGAAACACCATATATTTT.

The chain has TRBV4-2 and TRBJ2-1, with D maybe TRBD2 (6 bases). The CDR3 is 16 amino acids. Per germline, CDR1 LGHNA and CDR2 YNFKEQ. V was pared by 0 bases and J by 4 bases, with 13 bases between. The CDR3 reads CASSQDSAGPYNEQFF. The CDR3, as DNA: TGTGCCAGCAGCCAAGACTCCGCGGGGCCATACAATGAGCAGTTCTTC.

The V and J genes are TRBV30 and TRBJ1-6; D perhaps matches TRBD1 (6 bases). The CDR3 is 12 residues long. CDR1 is GTSNPN and CDR2 is SVGIG in the germline V gene (reference sequence). Trimming cost V 3 bases and J 11 bases, with 11 bases left between them. Written as DNA, the CDR3 is TGTGCCTGGAGCAGGGGTTCGGCACCCCTCCACTTT. It encodes CAWSRGSAPLHF.